These 9 T cell receptor beta chains share one sample of origin, sequenced in a study of blood T cell repertoires in COVID-19. Sequenced by immunoSEQ multiplex PCR; TCRdb stores in-frame clones only, minus some. Of about 170,000 clones in the sample, roughly 91% were seen once. The specimen sequenced was peripheral blood. The receptors shown here come from a man aged 50 to 59 who had recovered from COVID-19.

The gene calls are TRBV19 and TRBJ2-1; 10 bases agree with TRBD2. Germline values: CDR1 LNHDA, CDR2 SQIVND (reference sequence). CDR3 length: 17 residues. The CDR3 region is CAVGPSGSGSSYNEQFF. The CDR3 DNA reads TGTGCAGTAGGTCCTAGCGGGAGTGGCAGCTCCTACAATGAGCAGTTCTTC. Combining the CDR3 with reference TRBV19 and TRBJ2-1 gives the whole variable domain DGGITQSPKYLFRKEGQNVTLSCEQNLNHDAMYWYRQDPGQGLRLIYYSQIVNDFQKGDIAEGYSVSREKKESFPLTVTSAQKNPTAFYLCAVGPSGSGSSYNEQFFGPGTRLTVL.

The rearrangement joins TRBV27 to TRBJ1-1, with 9 bases identical to TRBD1. Per the germline V gene, CDR1 is MNHEY and CDR2 is SMNVEV (reference sequence). The CDR3 is made up of 17 amino acids. V lost 4 bases and J lost 0; bases outside the gene matches: 9. This CDR3 reads CASSSQDRGGMNTEAFF. CDR3 DNA sequence: TGTGCCAGCAGTTCCCAGGACAGGGGAGGGATGAACACTGAAGCTTTCTTT.

V and J are TRBV29-1 and TRBJ2-2, with a possible D match to TRBD2 (6 bases). The V gene's germline CDR1 is SQVTM and CDR2 ANQGSEA. This CDR3 region has 14 residues. The V end lost 7 bases, the J end lost 2 bases, and 14 bases lay between the germline ends. CDR3 region: CSARRGVNTGELFF. The CDR3 DNA reads as TGCAGCGCTCGTCGCGGGGTCAACACCGGGGAGCTGTTTTTT.

V gene TRBV7-2 combines with J gene TRBJ2-7; 7 bases align to TRBD1. CDR3 length equals 15 residues. The V and J ends lost 4 bases and 0 bases, in that order; junction bases with no gene match: 6. Per germline, CDR1 SGHTA and CDR2 FQGNSA. CDR3 DNA: TGTGCCAGCAGCTCCCGAGGGGGCAGCTCCTACGAGCAGTACTTC. This encodes CASSSRGGSSYEQYF.

The chain recombines TRBV6-5 with TRBJ2-7, with TRBD1 as a possible D gene (5 bases). Germline V gene data show CDR1 as MNHEY and CDR2 as SVGAGI. The CDR3 consists of 13 residues. V lost 5 bases, J lost 0 bases, and 8 bases lay in between. The CDR3 loop is CASSRQGSYEQYF. The CDR3 DNA sequence: TGTGCCAGCAGTCGGCAGGGCTCCTACGAGCAGTACTTC.

This chain connects TRBV28 to TRBJ1-5, with 7 bases identical to TRBD1. This CDR3 is 14 amino acids long. Germline V gene lookup returns CDR1 MDHEN and CDR2 SYDVKM. V lost 2 bases to trimming and J lost 4 bases; unmatched junction nucleotides: 2. CDR3 sequence: CASSLTTGNQPQHF. The CDR3 coding sequence is TGTGCCAGCAGTTTAACGACAGGGAATCAGCCCCAGCATTTT.

The chain links TRBV2 to TRBJ2-1, with a weak D call TRBD1 (6 bases). Germline V gene data show CDR1 as SNHLY and CDR2 as FYNNEI. The CDR3 consists of 14 residues. V shed 3 bases and J shed 6 bases, with 12 bases lying between them. In DNA, the CDR3 is TGTGCCAGCAGTGACCCCGGACAGACCAATGAGCAGTTCTTC. It encodes CASSDPGQTNEQFF. Using reference TRBV2 and TRBJ2-1 for the parts outside the CDR3, the full variable domain is EPEVTQTPSHQVTQMGQEVILRCVPISNHLYFYWYRQILGQKVEFLVSFYNNEISEKSEIFDDQFSVERPDGSNFTLKIRSTKLEDSAMYFCASSDPGQTNEQFFGPGTRLTVL.

This sequence joins TRBV3-1 (or the pseudogene TRBV3-2) and TRBJ2-5, with TRBD2 identical over 8 bases. Germline V gene sequence: CDR1 LGHDT, CDR2 YNNKEL (reference sequence). The CDR3 covers 16 residues. Losses at the gene ends were 7 bases for V and 2 bases for J; bases not matched to a gene: 12. The CDR3 region has the DNA TGTGCCAGCACCGGGGACCCTAGCGGGCGTCAAGAGACCCAGTACTTC. Translation: CASTGDPSGRQETQYF.

The chain has TRBV27 and TRBJ1-1; D not resolved. V lost 8 bases, J lost 4 bases, and 17 bases lay in between. Germline V gene sequence: CDR1 MNHEY, CDR2 SMNVEV (reference sequence). This CDR3 contains 14 residues. The DNA for the CDR3 is TGTGCCAGCGGTGTACCAGGACTCGGCACTGAAGCTTTCTTT. Translating it yields CASGVPGLGTEAFF.